The next 15 T cell receptor beta chains were all read from a single sample in a study of PD-1 blockade in mismatch repair-deficient tumors. Assay used: immunoSEQ multiplex PCR; TCRdb lists only in-frame clones, some missing. The table has roughly 16,000 clones, roughly 80% seen once. The sequencing used PBMCs, collected 4 weeks after starting pembrolizumab. These receptors were collected from an adult with mismatch repair-deficient cancer.

The V and J genes are TRBV18 and TRBJ1-2, with a weak D call TRBD1 (5 bases). V lost 5 bases and J 9 bases, leaving 10 bases between the germline ends. This CDR3 contains 11 residues. Germline V CDR1 and CDR2: KGHSH, LQKENI. CDR3 bases: TGTGCCAGCTCATCCCAGGGCAGCTACACCTTC. It is translated as CASSSQGSYTF.

V usage is TRBV15 and J usage is TRBJ2-4; 7 nucleotides match TRBD2. Germline V gives CDR1 LNHNV, CDR2 YYDKDF (reference sequence). The CDR3 loop spans 16 amino acids. CDR3 in amino acids: CTLPGGRVLAKNIQYF. The CDR3 DNA reads as TGTACGCTTCCGGGAGGCCGGGTTTTAGCCAAAAACATTCAGTACTTC.

The gene calls are TRBV29-1 and TRBJ2-1; D possibly corresponds to TRBD2 (6 bases). Trimming pared 4 bases from V and 2 bases from J, leaving 12 bases between. There are 14 residues in the CDR3. Germline CDR1 reads SQVTM; CDR2 reads ANQGSEA. CDR3 protein: CSVGLAWPYNEQFF. CDR3 in DNA: TGCAGCGTTGGGCTAGCGTGGCCCTACAATGAGCAGTTCTTC.

The chain carries TRBV5-6 and TRBJ1-1; D may be TRBD1 (6 bases). The ends were cut back, 4 bases at V and 2 bases at J, with 12 bases in the middle. Germline CDR1 reads SGHDT; CDR2 reads YYEEEE. The CDR3 is 14 residues long. The CDR3 DNA reads TGTGCCAGCAGCCGGGGGGGGCAAAACACTGAAGCTTTCTTT. Its protein is CASSRGGQNTEAFF.

This rearrangement joins TRBV5-1 to TRBJ1-6, with TRBD1 identical over 11 bases. V gave up 3 bases and J gave up 4 bases; unmatched junction bases: 3. In germline, CDR1 is SGHRS, CDR2 YFSETQ. The length of the CDR3 is 16 residues. The CDR3 bases are TGCGCCAGCAGCTCCGGGACAGGGGGGTATAATTCACCCCTCCACTTT. Encoded protein: CASSSGTGGYNSPLHF.

The J gene is TRBJ2-3, the V gene TRBV7-9, with 8 positions matching TRBD2. The CDR3 is 15 residues long. V shed 5 bases, J shed 4 bases, and the junction held 8 bases outside the gene matches. From germline, CDR1 is SEHNR and CDR2 FQNEAQ (reference sequence). In nucleotides, the CDR3 is TGTGCCAGCAGCCCCCCCATAGCGGGACCAGATACGCAGTATTTT. Its translation: CASSPPIAGPDTQYF. Together with reference TRBV7-9 and TRBJ2-3, the CDR3 gives the full variable domain: DTGVSQNPRHKITKRGQNVTFRCDPISEHNRLYWYRQTLGQGPEFLTYFQNEAQLEKSRLLSDRFSAERPKGSFSTLEIQRTEQGDSAMYLCASSPPIAGPDTQYFGPGTRLTVL.

This clone was detected only a few times. This chain uses TRBV11-3 with TRBJ2-7; TRBD2 aligns across 11 bases. In germline, CDR1 is SGHNT, CDR2 YENEEA. This CDR3 is 16 amino acids long. The ends lost 4 bases at V and 4 bases at J; junction bases unmatched: 9. CDR3 DNA: TGTGCCAGCAGCTCGCCAACTAGCGGGAGCTCTTACGAGCAGTACTTC. Translating gives CASSSPTSGSSYEQYF.

The CDR3 DNA sequence: TGTGCCAGCTGGGACAGGCACACAGATACGCAGTATTTT. Amino acid sequence: CASWDRHTDTQYF. The V and J genes are TRBV28 and TRBJ2-3; 8 nucleotides agree with TRBD1. Germline V gene lookup returns CDR1 MDHEN and CDR2 SYDVKM. CDR3 length equals 13 residues. The junction had 3 bases not matched to a gene; V was cut back by 8 bases and J by 2 bases.

The chain carries TRBV19 and TRBJ1-5, with D perhaps TRBD1 (5 bases). Between the trimmed V and J ends, which lost 6 bases and 5 bases, there was a span of 17 bases. In germline, CDR1 is LNHDA, CDR2 SQIVND (reference sequence). The CDR3 length is 15 residues. The CDR3 DNA sequence: TGTGCCAGTAGCTCAAAACGGGAGGGGTATCAGCCCCAGCATTTT. This codes for CASSSKREGYQPQHF.

This clone appeared a few times. The rearrangement joins TRBV18 to TRBJ1-5, with a tentative D call TRBD1 (5 bases). CDR3 length: 15 residues. Germline V lookup: CDR1 KGHSH, CDR2 LQKENI. V lost 2 bases, J lost 2 bases, and 10 bases lay in between. The DNA for the CDR3 is TGTGCCAGCTCACCAGGGGGGAATGGCAATCAGCCCCAGCATTTT. Protein: CASSPGGNGNQPQHF. Full variable domain (remainder filled in from reference TRBV18 and TRBJ1-5): NAGVMQNPRHLVRRRGQEARLRCSPMKGHSHVYWYRQLPEEGLKFMVYLQKENIIDESGMPKERFSAEFPKEGPSILRIQQVVRGDSAAYFCASSPGGNGNQPQHFGDGTRLSIL.

J is TRBJ2-7 and V is TRBV9; 8 bases agree with TRBD2. The V and J ends lost 4 bases and 0 bases, in that order; junction bases with no gene match: 9. The germline V gene has CDR1 SGDLS and CDR2 YYNGEE. CDR3 length: 16 residues. The CDR3 DNA follows: TGTGCCAGCAGCTCAGAGGGGAGCGGGAGCTCCTACGAGCAGTACTTC. Its protein product is CASSSEGSGSSYEQYF.

This clone was found once. The chain carries TRBV5-1 and TRBJ2-1; possible D gene TRBD1, 7 bases. Germline V lookup: CDR1 SGHRS, CDR2 YFSETQ. The V end was cut by 4 bases, the J end by 7 bases, with 18 bases between. The CDR3 covers 15 residues. CDR3 sequence reads: CASSPGGTEFNEQFF. The CDR3 DNA sequence: TGCGCCAGCAGCCCGGGCGGGACAGAGTTTAATGAGCAGTTCTTC.

This clone was detected a few times. The chain recombines TRBV9 with TRBJ2-7; 7 nucleotides align to TRBD2. Germline-derived CDR1 and CDR2 are SGDLS and YYNGEE. The ends lost 0 bases at V and 9 bases at J; junction bases unmatched: 15. The CDR3 has 16 amino acids. The CDR3 protein is CASSVAAWDYSSGQYF. The CDR3 DNA is TGTGCCAGCAGCGTAGCTGCGTGGGACTATTCATCCGGGCAGTACTTC. The full variable domain, its missing parts supplied by reference TRBV9 and TRBJ2-7, is DSGVTQTPKHLITATGQRVTLRCSPRSGDLSVYWYQQSLDQGLQFLIQYYNGEERAKGNILERFSAQQFPDLHSELNLSSLELGDSALYFCASSVAAWDYSSGQYFGPGTRLTVT.

The CDR3 sequence is CAWSVGVRVSNQPQHF. The DNA for the CDR3 is TGTGCCTGGAGTGTAGGTGTCAGGGTGAGCAATCAGCCCCAGCATTTT. The genes are TRBV30 and TRBJ1-5, with a possible D match to TRBD1 (5 bases). CDR3 length: 16 amino acids. Trimming took off 0 bases at V and 1 base at J, with 13 bases between the two ends. CDR1 GTSNPN and CDR2 SVGIG come from the germline V gene (reference sequence).

The gene calls are TRBV7-2 and TRBJ2-2; 7 bases agree with TRBD2. This CDR3 region has 16 residues. Germline-derived CDR1 and CDR2 are SGHTA and FQGNSA. Losses at the gene ends were 3 bases for V and 5 bases for J; bases not matched to a gene: 9. The DNA for the CDR3 is TGTGCCAGCAGCTTGGTGGCGGGAGAGTATACCGGGGAGCTGTTTTTT. The encoded protein is CASSLVAGEYTGELFF.